The rows below give T cell receptor beta chains drawn from one sample of a study of T cell responses to AZD1222 COVID-19 vaccine. Generated by immunoSEQ multiplex PCR, the TCRdb table keeps only in-frame clones and is missing some. The repertoire consists of approximately 110,000 clones, with around 83% occurring once and the leading ten covering less than 5.5%. The material was peripheral blood, obtained 28 days after the second AZD1222 dose. The receptors were sampled from an adult who received the AZD1222 COVID-19 vaccine. CDR3s include the opening cysteine and the closing phenylalanine or tryptophan. The order of the fields is J gene, V gene, D gene, clone size, CDR3 DNA, CDR3 protein. A D gene is named only where the DNA matches it firmly. Clone size appears in some rows only: once, few, many, or a class for an expanded clone.

j_gene: TRBJ1-6
v_gene: TRBV6-5
d_gene: .
abundance: .
CDR3nt: TGTGCCAGCAGTTACGACCCCCGGGATTCACCCCTCCACTTT
CDR3aa: CASSYDPRDSPLHF

j_gene: TRBJ2-3
v_gene: TRBV6-1
d_gene: TRBD2
abundance: .
CDR3nt: TGTGCCAGCAGTGAAAGCGGGGGGGCTTGGGATACGCAGTATTTT
CDR3aa: CASSESGGAWDTQYF

j_gene: TRBJ1-4
v_gene: TRBV5-1
d_gene: .
abundance: .
CDR3nt: TGCGCCAGCAGCTTGGCCGGAGCGACAGACACCGTCAATAATGAAAAACTGTTTTTT
CDR3aa: CASSLAGATDTVNNEKLFF

j_gene: TRBJ2-2
v_gene: TRBV6-4
d_gene: .
abundance: .
CDR3nt: TGTGCCAGCAGTGGGGGGACGAACACCGGGGAGCTGTTTTTT
CDR3aa: CASSGGTNTGELFF

j_gene: TRBJ1-2
v_gene: TRBV21-1
d_gene: .
abundance: .
CDR3nt: TGTGCCAGCAGCAGCCCGACCACAGGGGAAAACAACTATGGCTACACCTTC
CDR3aa: CASSSPTTGENNYGYTF

j_gene: TRBJ2-7
v_gene: TRBV7-8
d_gene: .
abundance: .
CDR3nt: TGTGCCAGCAGCTTAGTCGTCAGTGGCTCCTACGAGCAGTACTTC
CDR3aa: CASSLVVSGSYEQYF

j_gene: TRBJ1-1
v_gene: TRBV5-6
d_gene: .
abundance: .
CDR3nt: TGTGCCAGCAGCCGCATGGGGAACACTGAAGCTTTCTTT
CDR3aa: CASSRMGNTEAFF

j_gene: TRBJ2-7
v_gene: TRBV3-1/TRBV3-2
d_gene: .
abundance: .
CDR3nt: TGTGCCAGCAGCCAAGTGTACGGGGGTAGCTACGAGCAGTACTTC
CDR3aa: CASSQVYGGSYEQYF

j_gene: TRBJ1-1
v_gene: TRBV20-1
d_gene: .
abundance: .
CDR3nt: TGCAGTGCTAGTGACCTTTTACACCCGAACACTGAAGCTTTCTTT
CDR3aa: CSASDLLHPNTEAFF

j_gene: TRBJ1-5
v_gene: TRBV2
d_gene: .
abundance: .
CDR3nt: TGTGCCAGCAGTGCCCGGACAAGTTATAGCAATCAGCCCCAGCATTTT
CDR3aa: CASSARTSYSNQPQHF

j_gene: TRBJ2-5
v_gene: TRBV2
d_gene: TRBD2
abundance: .
CDR3nt: TGTGCCAGCAGTGTACCCCCCCGGGGGGTCCAAGAGACCCAGTACTTC
CDR3aa: CASSVPPRGVQETQYF

j_gene: TRBJ2-1
v_gene: TRBV11-3
d_gene: .
abundance: .
CDR3nt: TGTGCCAGCAGCTTAGATGGCGGGCACTCCTACAATGAGCAGTTCTTC
CDR3aa: CASSLDGGHSYNEQFF

j_gene: TRBJ2-7
v_gene: TRBV6-5
d_gene: .
abundance: once
CDR3nt: TGTGCCAGCAGGTATACAGCGGTTGACTACGAGCAGTACTTC
CDR3aa: CASRYTAVDYEQYF

j_gene: TRBJ2-7
v_gene: TRBV5-4
d_gene: TRBD1
abundance: .
CDR3nt: TGTGCCAGCAGCTTGGCGCCGGGCAGGGGGCTGGTCGAGCAGTACTTC
CDR3aa: CASSLAPGRGLVEQYF

j_gene: TRBJ1-3
v_gene: TRBV20-1
d_gene: .
abundance: .
CDR3nt: TGCAGTGCTAGTTTTCCCACGGGGGGAAACACCATATATTTT
CDR3aa: CSASFPTGGNTIYF

j_gene: TRBJ1-2
v_gene: TRBV5-1
d_gene: .
abundance: .
CDR3nt: TGCGCCAGCACCATGGTGGGGACCAACTATGGCTACACCTTC
CDR3aa: CASTMVGTNYGYTF

j_gene: TRBJ1-1
v_gene: TRBV28
d_gene: TRBD1
abundance: .
CDR3nt: TGTGCCAGCAGTCCCACCGGACAGGGACCCACTGAAGCTTTCTTT
CDR3aa: CASSPTGQGPTEAFF

j_gene: TRBJ2-5
v_gene: TRBV7-7
d_gene: TRBD2
abundance: .
CDR3nt: TGTGCCAGCAGCTTTAGAGAGACTAGCCAGAAGACCCAGTACTTC
CDR3aa: CASSFRETSQKTQYF

j_gene: TRBJ1-1
v_gene: TRBV27
d_gene: TRBD1
abundance: .
CDR3nt: TGTGCCACCAGACAGGGGCCCACTGAAGCTTTCTTT
CDR3aa: CATRQGPTEAFF

j_gene: TRBJ1-2
v_gene: TRBV10-3
d_gene: TRBD1
abundance: .
CDR3nt: TGTGCCATCAGTGCCCTACAGGGGACTAACTATGGCTACACCTTC
CDR3aa: CAISALQGTNYGYTF

j_gene: TRBJ1-1
v_gene: TRBV12-3/TRBV12-4
d_gene: .
abundance: few
CDR3nt: TGTGCCAGCAGTTCTCTGGGGACTGAAGCTTTCTTT
CDR3aa: CASSSLGTEAFF

j_gene: TRBJ2-2
v_gene: TRBV30
d_gene: TRBD1
abundance: .
CDR3nt: TGTGCCTGGAGCGGGACAGGGTTATCAACCGGGGAGCTGTTTTTT
CDR3aa: CAWSGTGLSTGELFF

j_gene: TRBJ1-6
v_gene: TRBV30
d_gene: TRBD1
abundance: .
CDR3nt: TGTGCCTGGAGGCCCTCCGACAGGGGGGTTTTGCCCCTCCACTTT
CDR3aa: CAWRPSDRGVLPLHF

j_gene: TRBJ1-6
v_gene: TRBV3-1/TRBV3-2
d_gene: TRBD1
abundance: once
CDR3nt: TGTGCCAGCAGCCAAGCAGGGGGTAGGCATAATTCACCCCTCCACTTT
CDR3aa: CASSQAGGRHNSPLHF

j_gene: TRBJ1-2
v_gene: TRBV24-1
d_gene: .
abundance: .
CDR3nt: TGTGCCACCAGTGATTTAGGCAGGGGCTATGGCTACACCTTC
CDR3aa: CATSDLGRGYGYTF

j_gene: TRBJ2-3
v_gene: TRBV5-6
d_gene: .
abundance: .
CDR3nt: TGTGCCAGCAGCCTTCTAAACCAGCAACCCGCAGATACGCAGTATTTT
CDR3aa: CASSLLNQQPADTQYF

j_gene: TRBJ2-7
v_gene: TRBV18
d_gene: .
abundance: .
CDR3nt: TGTGCCAGCTCAAGCGGTCCCTACGAGCAGTACTTC
CDR3aa: CASSSGPYEQYF

j_gene: TRBJ2-5
v_gene: TRBV10-3
d_gene: TRBD1
abundance: .
CDR3nt: TGTGCCATCAGGGACAGGACGAAAGGGGAGACCCAGTACTTC
CDR3aa: CAIRDRTKGETQYF

j_gene: TRBJ1-2
v_gene: TRBV7-6
d_gene: .
abundance: .
CDR3nt: TGTGCCAGCAGCTTAGGAACGGAAAACTATGGCTACACCTTC
CDR3aa: CASSLGTENYGYTF

j_gene: TRBJ1-2
v_gene: TRBV29-1
d_gene: .
abundance: .
CDR3nt: TGCAGCGTTGAGGAGCCGGGAGGCTACACCTTC
CDR3aa: CSVEEPGGYTF

j_gene: TRBJ1-1
v_gene: TRBV6-4
d_gene: TRBD1
abundance: few
CDR3nt: TGTGCCAGCACCGAGGGGACAGGGTTCGGTCCGTCTGATTGCACTGAAGCTTTCTTT
CDR3aa: CASTEGTGFGPSDCTEAFF

j_gene: TRBJ1-5
v_gene: TRBV12-3/TRBV12-4
d_gene: .
abundance: .
CDR3nt: TGTGCCAGCAGTATAAACAGGGTTGGGCCCCAGCATTTT
CDR3aa: CASSINRVGPQHF

j_gene: TRBJ1-4
v_gene: TRBV29-1
d_gene: TRBD1
abundance: .
CDR3nt: TGCAGCGTCGCAGGGACAGGGGGGCTAGGGAATGAAAAACTGTTTTTT
CDR3aa: CSVAGTGGLGNEKLFF

j_gene: TRBJ2-5
v_gene: TRBV29-1
d_gene: .
abundance: .
CDR3nt: TGCAGCGGTTACAGGGACAACCAAGAGACCCAGTACTTC
CDR3aa: CSGYRDNQETQYF

j_gene: TRBJ2-6
v_gene: TRBV11-3
d_gene: TRBD2
abundance: .
CDR3nt: TGTGCCAGCAGCCTCACCGGGGGGGACTCTGGGGCCAACGTCCTGACTTTC
CDR3aa: CASSLTGGDSGANVLTF

j_gene: TRBJ1-3
v_gene: TRBV5-4
d_gene: .
abundance: .
CDR3nt: TGTGCCAGCAGCTTTTTGGGGGCGGCTGGAAACACCATATATTTT
CDR3aa: CASSFLGAAGNTIYF

j_gene: TRBJ2-2
v_gene: TRBV11-2
d_gene: .
abundance: .
CDR3nt: TGTGCCAGCAACAGGGTCAGAACCGGGGAGCTGTTTTTT
CDR3aa: CASNRVRTGELFF

j_gene: TRBJ2-5
v_gene: TRBV5-6
d_gene: .
abundance: .
CDR3nt: TGTGCCAGCAGCTTTTGGGAACAAGAGACCCAGTACTTC
CDR3aa: CASSFWEQETQYF

j_gene: TRBJ2-1
v_gene: TRBV28
d_gene: TRBD2
abundance: .
CDR3nt: TGTGCCAGCAGGGCGGGGGGGGACTACAATGAGCAGTTCTTC
CDR3aa: CASRAGGDYNEQFF

j_gene: TRBJ2-7
v_gene: TRBV7-7
d_gene: .
abundance: .
CDR3nt: TGTGCCAGCAGCTTAGCACCTGCCCAAGAGCAGTACTTC
CDR3aa: CASSLAPAQEQYF

j_gene: TRBJ1-6
v_gene: TRBV4-1
d_gene: TRBD1
abundance: .
CDR3nt: TGCGCCAGCAGCCTAGGGACAGTGTCACCCCTCCACTTT
CDR3aa: CASSLGTVSPLHF

j_gene: TRBJ2-7
v_gene: TRBV6-5
d_gene: .
abundance: .
CDR3nt: TGTGCCAGCAGTCAGGGAAGCGAGCAGTACTTC
CDR3aa: CASSQGSEQYF

j_gene: TRBJ1-1
v_gene: TRBV6-5
d_gene: .
abundance: .
CDR3nt: TGTGCCAGCAGTTACGCAGGGACTCTAGCTTTCTTT
CDR3aa: CASSYAGTLAFF

j_gene: TRBJ2-7
v_gene: TRBV2
d_gene: .
abundance: .
CDR3nt: TGTGCCAGCAAGGCGGACGGAGGATGGCTCGAGCAGTACTTC
CDR3aa: CASKADGGWLEQYF

j_gene: TRBJ2-7
v_gene: TRBV12-5
d_gene: TRBD1
abundance: .
CDR3nt: TGTGCTAGTGGTCCGGGACAGGAGCCAGGCGAGCAGTACTTC
CDR3aa: CASGPGQEPGEQYF

j_gene: TRBJ1-6
v_gene: TRBV6-1
d_gene: .
abundance: .
CDR3nt: TGTGCCAGCAGTGAAGGAAAAAGCGGTTCACCCCTCCACTTT
CDR3aa: CASSEGKSGSPLHF

j_gene: TRBJ2-2
v_gene: TRBV10-1
d_gene: TRBD1
abundance: few
CDR3nt: TGCGCCAGCAGCAGGACAGGGGGCATCGGGGAGCTGTTTTTT
CDR3aa: CASSRTGGIGELFF

j_gene: TRBJ1-3
v_gene: TRBV5-1
d_gene: TRBD1
abundance: .
CDR3nt: TGCGCCAGCAGTCCGGGACAGAGCTCTGGAAACACCATATATTTT
CDR3aa: CASSPGQSSGNTIYF

j_gene: TRBJ2-2
v_gene: TRBV21-1
d_gene: .
abundance: once
CDR3nt: TGTGCCAGCAGCATCAAGGGCGCCGGGGAGCTGTTTTTT
CDR3aa: CASSIKGAGELFF

j_gene: TRBJ2-1
v_gene: TRBV2
d_gene: .
abundance: .
CDR3nt: TGTGCCAGCACGCCCGAACCCTACAATGAGCAGTTCTTC
CDR3aa: CASTPEPYNEQFF

j_gene: TRBJ1-4
v_gene: TRBV5-1
d_gene: TRBD1
abundance: .
CDR3nt: TGCGCCAGCAGCGCCGGGACAGTCAATGAAAAACTGTTTTTT
CDR3aa: CASSAGTVNEKLFF

j_gene: TRBJ1-4
v_gene: TRBV6-5
d_gene: .
abundance: .
CDR3nt: TGTGCCAGCAGAGGGGGGTCAAGAGAAAAACTGTTTTTT
CDR3aa: CASRGGSREKLFF

j_gene: TRBJ1-1
v_gene: TRBV7-2
d_gene: TRBD1
abundance: .
CDR3nt: TGTGCCAGCAGTACAGGGGGCACTGAAGCTTTCTTT
CDR3aa: CASSTGGTEAFF

j_gene: TRBJ2-2
v_gene: TRBV7-2
d_gene: TRBD2
abundance: .
CDR3nt: TGTGCCAGCAGCTTTCCACTAGCGGGGGGAACCGGGGAGCTGTTTTTT
CDR3aa: CASSFPLAGGTGELFF

j_gene: TRBJ2-5
v_gene: TRBV7-2
d_gene: .
abundance: few
CDR3nt: TGTGCCAGCAGCTTAGTTCTCGCTAGAGGCGAGACCCAGTACTTC
CDR3aa: CASSLVLARGETQYF

j_gene: TRBJ1-2
v_gene: TRBV7-8
d_gene: .
abundance: .
CDR3nt: TGTGCCAGCAGCTCACTGACACGGGATACGGGCTACACCTTC
CDR3aa: CASSSLTRDTGYTF

j_gene: TRBJ1-3
v_gene: TRBV7-8
d_gene: .
abundance: .
CDR3nt: TGTGCCAGCAGCTCGGAGGGACCTACGAGCTCTGGAAACACCATATATTTT
CDR3aa: CASSSEGPTSSGNTIYF

j_gene: TRBJ2-7
v_gene: TRBV7-8
d_gene: .
abundance: .
CDR3nt: TGTGCCAGCAGCTCCTTTGTCTCGAGGAACCGAGGTATCAGGAGCTCCTACGAGCAGTACTTC
CDR3aa: CASSSFVSRNRGIRSSYEQYF

j_gene: TRBJ1-2
v_gene: TRBV14
d_gene: .
abundance: .
CDR3nt: TGTGCCAGCAGCCAAGTCTATAGGGATAACTATGGCTACACCTTC
CDR3aa: CASSQVYRDNYGYTF

j_gene: TRBJ2-7
v_gene: TRBV5-1
d_gene: .
abundance: .
CDR3nt: TGCGCCAGCAGCTCAGGGGGGGATTGGTACGAGCAGTACTTC
CDR3aa: CASSSGGDWYEQYF